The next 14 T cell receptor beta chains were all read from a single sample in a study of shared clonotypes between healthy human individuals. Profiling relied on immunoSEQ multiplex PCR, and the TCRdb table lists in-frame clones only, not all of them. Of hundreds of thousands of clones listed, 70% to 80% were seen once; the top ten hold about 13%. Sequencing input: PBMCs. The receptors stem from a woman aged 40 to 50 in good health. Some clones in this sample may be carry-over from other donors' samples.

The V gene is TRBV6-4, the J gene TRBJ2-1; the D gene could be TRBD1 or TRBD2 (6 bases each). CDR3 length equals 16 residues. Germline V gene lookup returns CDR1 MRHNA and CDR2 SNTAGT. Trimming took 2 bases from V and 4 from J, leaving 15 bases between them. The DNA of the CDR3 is TGTGCCAGCAGTGACCCGGGGGCGGGAAGGTACAATGAGCAGTTCTTC. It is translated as CASSDPGAGRYNEQFF.

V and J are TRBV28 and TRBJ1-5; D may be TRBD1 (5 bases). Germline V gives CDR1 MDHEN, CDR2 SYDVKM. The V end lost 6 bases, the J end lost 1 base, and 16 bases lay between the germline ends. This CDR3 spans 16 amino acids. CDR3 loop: CASRRLQGRSNQPQHF. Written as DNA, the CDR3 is TGTGCCAGCAGAAGACTCCAGGGTCGAAGCAATCAGCCCCAGCATTTT.

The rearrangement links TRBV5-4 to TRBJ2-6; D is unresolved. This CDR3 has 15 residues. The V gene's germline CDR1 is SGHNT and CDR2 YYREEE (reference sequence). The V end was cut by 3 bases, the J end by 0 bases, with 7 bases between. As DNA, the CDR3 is TGTGCCAGCAGCTCCCAGACCTCTGGGGCCAACGTCCTGACTTTC. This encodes CASSSQTSGANVLTF.

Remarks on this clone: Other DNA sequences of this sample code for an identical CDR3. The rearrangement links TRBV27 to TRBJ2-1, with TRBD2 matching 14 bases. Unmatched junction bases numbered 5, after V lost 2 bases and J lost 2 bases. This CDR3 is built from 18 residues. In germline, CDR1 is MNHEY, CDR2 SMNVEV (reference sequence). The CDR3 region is CASSLRLAGGSPYNEQFF. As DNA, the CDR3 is TGTGCCAGCAGTTTACGACTAGCGGGAGGGTCCCCCTACAATGAGCAGTTCTTC.

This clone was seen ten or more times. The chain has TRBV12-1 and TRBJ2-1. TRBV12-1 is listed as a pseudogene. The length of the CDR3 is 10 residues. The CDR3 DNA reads TGTGCCAGCACCTCACCTGAGCAGTTCTTC. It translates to CASTSPEQFF.

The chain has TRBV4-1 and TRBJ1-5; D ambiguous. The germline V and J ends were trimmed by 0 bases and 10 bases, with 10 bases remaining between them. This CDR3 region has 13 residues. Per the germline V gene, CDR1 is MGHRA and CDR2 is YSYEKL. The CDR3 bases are TGCGCCAGCAGCCAAGAACCCGCCCTTCCCCAGCATTTT. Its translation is CASSQEPALPQHF.

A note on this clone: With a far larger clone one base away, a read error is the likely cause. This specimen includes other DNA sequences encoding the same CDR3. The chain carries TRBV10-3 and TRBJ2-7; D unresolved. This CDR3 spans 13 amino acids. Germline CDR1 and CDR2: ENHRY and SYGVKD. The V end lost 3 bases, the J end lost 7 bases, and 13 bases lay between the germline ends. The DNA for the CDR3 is TGTGCCATCAGTGACCCGACGGGTGGGGAGCAGTACTTC. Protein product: CAISDPTGGEQYF.

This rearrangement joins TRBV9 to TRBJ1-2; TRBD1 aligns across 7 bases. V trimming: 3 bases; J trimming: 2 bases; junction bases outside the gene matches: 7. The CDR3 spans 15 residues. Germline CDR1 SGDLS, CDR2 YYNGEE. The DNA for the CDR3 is TGTGCCAGCAGCGCAAACAGGGGAGGGAACTATGGCTACACCTTC. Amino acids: CASSANRGGNYGYTF. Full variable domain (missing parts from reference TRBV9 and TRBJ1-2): DSGVTQTPKHLITATGQRVTLRCSPRSGDLSVYWYQQSLDQGLQFLIQYYNGEERAKGNILERFSAQQFPDLHSELNLSSLELGDSALYFCASSANRGGNYGYTFGSGTRLTVV.

The CDR3 sequence: CATSREAPGRRSYNEQFF. CDR3 in DNA: TGTGCCACCAGCAGAGAAGCTCCAGGGAGGAGGTCCTACAATGAGCAGTTCTTC. The V and J genes are TRBV15 and TRBJ2-1; perhaps TRBD2 as D (6 bases). The germline V and J ends were trimmed by 0 bases and 1 base, with 16 bases remaining between them. The V gene's germline CDR1 is LNHNV and CDR2 YYDKDF (reference sequence). CDR3 length: 18 residues.

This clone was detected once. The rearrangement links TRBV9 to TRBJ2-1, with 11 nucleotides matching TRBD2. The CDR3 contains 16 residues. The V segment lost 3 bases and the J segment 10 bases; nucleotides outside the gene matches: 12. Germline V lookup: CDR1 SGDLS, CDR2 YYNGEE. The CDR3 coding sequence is TGTGCCAGCAGCGGTAGCGGGAGGGCCGACGTAGAGGAGCAGTTCTTC. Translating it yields CASSGSGRADVEEQFF.

The CDR3 DNA is TGTGCCAGCAGTGAATTTCCCGGCAGCTCCTACGAGCAGTACTTC. This sequence encodes CASSEFPGSSYEQYF. The V call is TRBV6-1, the J call TRBJ2-7; D unclear. The CDR3 is made up of 15 amino acids. Germline values: CDR1 MNHNS, CDR2 SASEGT. With 2 bases removed from V and 0 bases from J, the gap between germline ends came to 11 bases.

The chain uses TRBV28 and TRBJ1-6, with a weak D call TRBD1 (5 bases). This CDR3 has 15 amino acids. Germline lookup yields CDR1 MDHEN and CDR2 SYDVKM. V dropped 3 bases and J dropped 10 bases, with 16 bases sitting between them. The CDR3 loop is CASSFGGTSGSPLHF. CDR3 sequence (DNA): TGTGCCAGCAGTTTCGGCGGGACGTCAGGGTCACCCCTCCACTTT.

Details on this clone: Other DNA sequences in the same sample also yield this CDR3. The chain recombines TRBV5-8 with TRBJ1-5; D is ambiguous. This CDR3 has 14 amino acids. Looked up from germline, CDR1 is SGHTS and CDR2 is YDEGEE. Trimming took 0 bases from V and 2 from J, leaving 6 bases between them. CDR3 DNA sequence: TGTGCCAGCAGCTTGGCTGGAGGCAATCAGCCCCAGCATTTT. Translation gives CASSLAGGNQPQHF.

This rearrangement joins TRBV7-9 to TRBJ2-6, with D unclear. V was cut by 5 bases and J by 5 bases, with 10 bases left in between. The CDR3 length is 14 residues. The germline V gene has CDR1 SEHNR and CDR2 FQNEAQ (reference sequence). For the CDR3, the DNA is TGTGCCAGCAGCGGTCAAAGTCGGGCCAACGTCCTGACTTTC. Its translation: CASSGQSRANVLTF.